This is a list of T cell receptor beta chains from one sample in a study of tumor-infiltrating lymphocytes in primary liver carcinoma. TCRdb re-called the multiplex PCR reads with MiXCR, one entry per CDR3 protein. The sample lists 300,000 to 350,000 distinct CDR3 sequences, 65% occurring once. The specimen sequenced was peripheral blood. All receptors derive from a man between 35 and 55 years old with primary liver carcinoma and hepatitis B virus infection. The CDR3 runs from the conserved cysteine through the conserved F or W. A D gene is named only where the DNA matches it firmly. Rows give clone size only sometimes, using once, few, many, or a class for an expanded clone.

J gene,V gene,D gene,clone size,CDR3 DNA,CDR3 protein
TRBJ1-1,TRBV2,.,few,TGTGCCAGCAGTGAAGACTACTTGAACACTGAAGCTTTCTTT,CASSEDYLNTEAFF
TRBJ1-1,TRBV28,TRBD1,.,TGTGCCAGCAGTTTAGGGACAGGGGAAGCTTTCTTT,CASSLGTGEAFF
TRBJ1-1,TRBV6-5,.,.,TGTGCCAGCAGTCTGGCTTACAGGGCGAACACTGAAGTTTTCTTT,CASSLAYRANTEVFF
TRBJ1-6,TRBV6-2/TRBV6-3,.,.,TGTGCCAGCAATGATGAGCGGGGACCTCCCTTCAGTTCACCCCTCCACTTT,CASNDERGPPFSSPLHF
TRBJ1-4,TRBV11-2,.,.,TGTGCCAGCAGCTTAGGAGCCGCTGTGAATGAGAAACTGTTTTTT,CASSLGAAVNEKLFF
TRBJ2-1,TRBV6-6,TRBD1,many,TGTGCCAGCAGTTACTGGTTGGGACAGGGGTCCCCGATCAACAATGAGCAGTTCTTC,CASSYWLGQGSPINNEQFF
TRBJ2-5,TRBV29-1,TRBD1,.,TGCAGCGTTGAGTCGGGACAGGGGGGTGGGACCCAGTACTTC,CSVESGQGGGTQYF
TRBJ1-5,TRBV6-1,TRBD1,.,TGTGCCAGCGCCCGTCTTAGGACAGGGTTAGGTCAGCCCCAGCATTTT,CASARLRTGLGQPQHF
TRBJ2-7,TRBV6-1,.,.,TGTGCTAGCAGTGTGGAATGGTCCTACGAGCAGTACTTC,CASSVEWSYEQYF
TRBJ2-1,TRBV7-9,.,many,TGTGCCAGCAGCTCCGCTTTCTCCTACAATGAGCAGTTCTTC,CASSSAFSYNEQFF
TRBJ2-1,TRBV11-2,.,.,TGTGCCAGCAGCTTCAGCTGGAGTCTCAGCTCCTACAATGAGCAGTTCTTC,CASSFSWSLSSYNEQFF
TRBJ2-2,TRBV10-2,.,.,TGCGCCAGCAGTGTGCAATTCACCGGAGAGCTGTTTTTT,CASSVQFTGELFF
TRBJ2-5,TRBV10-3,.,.,TGTGCCATGAGTAGCGAGGAGACCCAGTACTTC,CAMSSEETQYF
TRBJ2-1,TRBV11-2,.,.,TGTACCAGCAGCTTAGATGAGCCCAGCACTTCTGAGCAGTTCTTC,CTSSLDEPSTSEQFF
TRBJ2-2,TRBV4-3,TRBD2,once,TGCGCCAGCAGCCAAGGTCTGGAGACTAGCGGGAACACCGGGGAGCTGTTTTTT,CASSQGLETSGNTGELFF
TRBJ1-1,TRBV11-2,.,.,TGTGTCAGCAGCTTGTTGGCTCAGACTGAAGCTTTCTTT,CVSSLLAQTEAFF
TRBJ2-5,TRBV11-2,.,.,TGTGTCAGCAGCTTGGCGTGGCTAGCCCTGGGAAAAAAAGAGACCCAGTACTTC,CVSSLAWLALGKKETQYF